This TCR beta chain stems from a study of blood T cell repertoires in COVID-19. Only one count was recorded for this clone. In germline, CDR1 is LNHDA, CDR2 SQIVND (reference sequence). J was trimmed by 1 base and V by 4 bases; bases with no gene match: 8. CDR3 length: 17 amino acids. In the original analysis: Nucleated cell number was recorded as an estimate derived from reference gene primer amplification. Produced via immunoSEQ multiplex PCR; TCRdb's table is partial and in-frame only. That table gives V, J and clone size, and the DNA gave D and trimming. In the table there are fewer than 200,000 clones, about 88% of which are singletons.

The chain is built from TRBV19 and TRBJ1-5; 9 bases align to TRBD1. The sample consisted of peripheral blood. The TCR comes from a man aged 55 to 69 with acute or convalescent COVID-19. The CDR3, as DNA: TGTGCCAGTAGTAAAGCACAGGGGGCTACGAGCAATCAGCCCCAGCATTTT. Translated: CASSKAQGATSNQPQHF.